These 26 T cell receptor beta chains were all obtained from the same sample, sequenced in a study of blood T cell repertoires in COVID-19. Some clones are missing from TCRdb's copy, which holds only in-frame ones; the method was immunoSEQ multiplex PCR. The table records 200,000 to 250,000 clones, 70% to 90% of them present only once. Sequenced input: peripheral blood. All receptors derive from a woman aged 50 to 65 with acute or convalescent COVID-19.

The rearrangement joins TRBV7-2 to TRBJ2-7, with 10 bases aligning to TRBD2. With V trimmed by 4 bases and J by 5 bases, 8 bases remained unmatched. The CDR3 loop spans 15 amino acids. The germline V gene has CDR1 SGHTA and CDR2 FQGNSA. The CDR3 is CASSSPLAGENEQYF. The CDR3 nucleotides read TGTGCCAGCAGCTCCCCTCTAGCGGGAGAAAACGAGCAGTACTTC.

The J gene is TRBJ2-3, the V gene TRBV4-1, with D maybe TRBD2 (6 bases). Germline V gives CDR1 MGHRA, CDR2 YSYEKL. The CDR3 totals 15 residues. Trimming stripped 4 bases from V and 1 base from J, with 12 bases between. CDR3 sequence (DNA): TGCGCCAGCAGCCTATGGGGAGGCGGCACAGATACGCAGTATTTT. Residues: CASSLWGGGTDTQYF.

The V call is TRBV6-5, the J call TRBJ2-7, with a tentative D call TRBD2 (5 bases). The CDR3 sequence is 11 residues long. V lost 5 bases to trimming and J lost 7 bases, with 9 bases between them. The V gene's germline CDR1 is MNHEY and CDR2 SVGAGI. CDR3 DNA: TGTGCCAGCAGTACGACTACGGAGCAGTACTTC. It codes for CASSTTTEQYF.

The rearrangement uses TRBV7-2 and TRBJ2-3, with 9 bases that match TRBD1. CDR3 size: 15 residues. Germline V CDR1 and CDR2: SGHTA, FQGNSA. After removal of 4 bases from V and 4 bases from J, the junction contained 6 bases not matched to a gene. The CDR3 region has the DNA TGTGCCAGCAGCTCTAGCCGACAGGGGGCAGATACGCAGTATTTT. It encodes CASSSSRQGADTQYF.

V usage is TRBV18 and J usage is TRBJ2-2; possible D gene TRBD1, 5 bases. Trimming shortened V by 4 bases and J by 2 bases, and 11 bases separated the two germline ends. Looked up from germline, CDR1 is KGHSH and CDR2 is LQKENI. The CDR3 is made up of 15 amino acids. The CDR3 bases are TGTGCCAGCTCACTCGACAGTGCCAACACCGGGGAGCTGTTTTTT. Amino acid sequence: CASSLDSANTGELFF.

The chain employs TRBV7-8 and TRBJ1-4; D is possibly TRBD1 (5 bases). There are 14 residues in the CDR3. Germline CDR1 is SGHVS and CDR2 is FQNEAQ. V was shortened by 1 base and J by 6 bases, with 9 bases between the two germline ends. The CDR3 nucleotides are TGTGCCAGCAGCTTAGGCAGGGTTGATGAAAAACTGTTTTTT. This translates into CASSLGRVDEKLFF.

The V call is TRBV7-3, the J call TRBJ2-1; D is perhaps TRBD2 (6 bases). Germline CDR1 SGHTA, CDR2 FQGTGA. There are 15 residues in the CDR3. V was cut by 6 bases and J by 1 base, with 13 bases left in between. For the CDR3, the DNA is TGTGCCAGCAGTACCGGGACTTCATCCTACAATGAGCAGTTCTTC. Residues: CASSTGTSSYNEQFF.

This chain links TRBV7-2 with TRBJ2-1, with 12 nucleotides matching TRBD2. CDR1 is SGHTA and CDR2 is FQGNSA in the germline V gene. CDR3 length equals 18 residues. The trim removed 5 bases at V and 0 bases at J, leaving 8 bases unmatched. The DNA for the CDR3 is TGTGCCAGCAGCCGCCGGACTAGCGGGGCCTACTCCTACAATGAGCAGTTCTTC. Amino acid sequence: CASSRRTSGAYSYNEQFF.

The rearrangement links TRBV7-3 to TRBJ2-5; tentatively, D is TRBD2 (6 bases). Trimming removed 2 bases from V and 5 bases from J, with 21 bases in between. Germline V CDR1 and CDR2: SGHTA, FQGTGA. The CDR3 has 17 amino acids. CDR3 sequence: CASSLSPGGSGGETQYF. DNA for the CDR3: TGTGCCAGCAGCTTATCCCCTGGGGGGAGCGGAGGGGAGACCCAGTACTTC.

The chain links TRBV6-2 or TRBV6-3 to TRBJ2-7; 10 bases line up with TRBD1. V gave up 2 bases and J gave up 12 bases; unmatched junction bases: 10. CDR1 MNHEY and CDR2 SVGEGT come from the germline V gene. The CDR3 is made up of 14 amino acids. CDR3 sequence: CASSYTGTGVGLYF. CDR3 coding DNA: TGTGCCAGCAGTTACACCGGGACAGGGGTTGGTCTGTACTTC.

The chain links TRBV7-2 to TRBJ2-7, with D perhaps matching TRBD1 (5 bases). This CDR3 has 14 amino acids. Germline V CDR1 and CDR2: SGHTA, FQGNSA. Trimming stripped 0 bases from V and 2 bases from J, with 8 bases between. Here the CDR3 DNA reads TGTGCCAGCAGCTTAGCGCGACAGACCTACGAGCAGTACTTC. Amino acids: CASSLARQTYEQYF.

CDR3 in amino acids: CASRLALDGTNYGYTF. The CDR3 DNA is TGTGCAAGTCGCTTAGCGCTCGACGGGACTAACTATGGCTACACCTTC. V gene TRBV12-2 combines with J gene TRBJ1-2. TRBV12-2 is reported as a pseudogene. This CDR3 comprises 16 residues.

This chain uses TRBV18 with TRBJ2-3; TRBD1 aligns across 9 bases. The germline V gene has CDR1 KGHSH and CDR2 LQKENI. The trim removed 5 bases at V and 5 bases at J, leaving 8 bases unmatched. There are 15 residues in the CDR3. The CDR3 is CASSKPGQGGDTQYF. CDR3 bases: TGTGCCAGCTCAAAGCCGGGACAGGGAGGAGATACGCAGTATTTT.

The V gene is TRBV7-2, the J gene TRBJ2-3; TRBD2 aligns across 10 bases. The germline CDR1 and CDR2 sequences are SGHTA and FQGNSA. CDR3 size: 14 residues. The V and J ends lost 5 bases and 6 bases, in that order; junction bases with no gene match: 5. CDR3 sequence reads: CASSSGGAQDTQYF. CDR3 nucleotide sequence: TGTGCCAGCAGCAGCGGGGGGGCCCAGGATACGCAGTATTTT.

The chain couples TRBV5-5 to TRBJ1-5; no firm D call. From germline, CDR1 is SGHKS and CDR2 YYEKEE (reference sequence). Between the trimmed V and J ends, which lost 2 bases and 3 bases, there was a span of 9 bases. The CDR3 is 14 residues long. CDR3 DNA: TGTGCCAGCAGCTTTAACAGCCTCAATCAGCCCCAGCATTTT. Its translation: CASSFNSLNQPQHF.

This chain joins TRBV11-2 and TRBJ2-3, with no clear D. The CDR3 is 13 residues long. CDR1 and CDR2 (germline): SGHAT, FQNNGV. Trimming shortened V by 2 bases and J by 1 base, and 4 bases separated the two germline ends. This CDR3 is CASSLPGTDTQYF. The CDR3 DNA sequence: TGTGCCAGCAGCTTACCCGGCACAGATACGCAGTATTTT.

The DNA of the CDR3 is TGTGCCTGGGACCCTTCGACAGGGGGAAACATAGATACGCAGTATTTT. Translation: CAWDPSTGGNIDTQYF. The chain has TRBV30 and TRBJ2-3, with 9 bases lining up with TRBD1. The junction had 14 bases not matched to a gene; V was cut back by 5 bases and J by 5 bases. CDR1 is GTSNPN, CDR2 SVGIG, per germline (reference sequence). CDR3 length: 16 residues.

The CDR3 nucleotides are TGTGCCTGGAGTTATACAGGGTGGGCCGGGGAGCTGTTTTTT. It translates to CAWSYTGWAGELFF. This sequence joins TRBV30 and TRBJ2-2; TRBD1 might be the D (6 bases). CDR1 is GTSNPN and CDR2 is SVGIG in the germline V gene (reference sequence). Between the trimmed V and J ends, which lost 2 bases and 6 bases, there was a span of 13 bases. CDR3 size: 14 residues. The complete variable domain, with remaining parts taken from reference TRBV30 and TRBJ2-2, reads SQTIHQWPATLVQPVGSPLSLECTVEGTSNPNLYWYRQAAGRGLQLLFYSVGIGQISSEVPQNLSASRPQDRQFILSSKKLLLSDSGFYLCAWSYTGWAGELFFGEGSRLTVL.

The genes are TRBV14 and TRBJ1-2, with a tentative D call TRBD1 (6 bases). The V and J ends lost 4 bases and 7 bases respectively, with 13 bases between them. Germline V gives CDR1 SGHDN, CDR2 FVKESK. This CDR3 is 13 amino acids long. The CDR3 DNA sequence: TGTGCCAGCAGCCCACAGGGTCTCTTTGGCTACACCTTC. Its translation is CASSPQGLFGYTF.

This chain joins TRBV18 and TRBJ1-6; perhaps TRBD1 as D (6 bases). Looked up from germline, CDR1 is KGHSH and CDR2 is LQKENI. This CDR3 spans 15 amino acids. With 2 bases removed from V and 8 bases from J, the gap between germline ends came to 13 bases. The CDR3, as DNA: TGTGCCAGCTCACCAATAGGACAGCGAGATTCACCCCTCCACTTT. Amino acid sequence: CASSPIGQRDSPLHF.

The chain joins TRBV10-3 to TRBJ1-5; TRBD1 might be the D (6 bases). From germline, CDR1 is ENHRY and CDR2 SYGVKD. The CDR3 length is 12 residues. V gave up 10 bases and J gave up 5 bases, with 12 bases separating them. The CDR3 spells CATSGVDQPQHF. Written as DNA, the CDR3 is TGTGCCACCTCAGGGGTGGATCAGCCCCAGCATTTT.

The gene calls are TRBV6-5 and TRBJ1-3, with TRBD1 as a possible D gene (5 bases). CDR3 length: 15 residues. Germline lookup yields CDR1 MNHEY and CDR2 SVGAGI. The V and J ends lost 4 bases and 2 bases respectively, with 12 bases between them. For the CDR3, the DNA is TGTGCCAGCAGTTCCCCGGGACTGCCTGGAAACACCATATATTTT. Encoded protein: CASSSPGLPGNTIYF.

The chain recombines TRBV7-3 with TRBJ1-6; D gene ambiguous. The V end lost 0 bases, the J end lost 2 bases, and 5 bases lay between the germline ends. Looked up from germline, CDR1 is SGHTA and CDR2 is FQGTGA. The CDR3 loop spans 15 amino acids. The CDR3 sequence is CASSLTGTYNSPLHF. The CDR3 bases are TGTGCCAGCAGCTTAACCGGGACCTATAATTCACCCCTCCACTTT.

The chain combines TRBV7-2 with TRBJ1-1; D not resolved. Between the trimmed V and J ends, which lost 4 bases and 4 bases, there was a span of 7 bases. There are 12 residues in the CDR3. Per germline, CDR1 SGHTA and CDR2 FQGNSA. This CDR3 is CASSSVSTEAFF. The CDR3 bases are TGTGCCAGCAGCTCCGTTTCCACTGAAGCTTTCTTT.

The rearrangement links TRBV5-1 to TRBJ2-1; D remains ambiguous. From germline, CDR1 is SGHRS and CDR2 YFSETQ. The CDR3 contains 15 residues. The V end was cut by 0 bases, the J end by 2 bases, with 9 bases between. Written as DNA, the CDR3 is TGCGCCAGCAGCTTGGGGGCGACCCCCTACAATGAGCAGTTCTTC. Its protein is CASSLGATPYNEQFF. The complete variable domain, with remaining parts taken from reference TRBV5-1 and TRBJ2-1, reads KAGVTQTPRYLIKTRGQQVTLSCSPISGHRSVSWYQQTPGQGLQFLFEYFSETQRNKGNFPGRFSGRQFSNSRSEMNVSTLELGDSALYLCASSLGATPYNEQFFGPGTRLTVL.

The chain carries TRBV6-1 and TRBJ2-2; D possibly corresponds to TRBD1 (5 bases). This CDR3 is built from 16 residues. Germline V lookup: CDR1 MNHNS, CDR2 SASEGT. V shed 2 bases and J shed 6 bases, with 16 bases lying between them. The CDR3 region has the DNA TGTGCCAGCAGTGAAAAAATAGGGGCCCCCGCCGGGGAGCTGTTTTTT. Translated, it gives CASSEKIGAPAGELFF.